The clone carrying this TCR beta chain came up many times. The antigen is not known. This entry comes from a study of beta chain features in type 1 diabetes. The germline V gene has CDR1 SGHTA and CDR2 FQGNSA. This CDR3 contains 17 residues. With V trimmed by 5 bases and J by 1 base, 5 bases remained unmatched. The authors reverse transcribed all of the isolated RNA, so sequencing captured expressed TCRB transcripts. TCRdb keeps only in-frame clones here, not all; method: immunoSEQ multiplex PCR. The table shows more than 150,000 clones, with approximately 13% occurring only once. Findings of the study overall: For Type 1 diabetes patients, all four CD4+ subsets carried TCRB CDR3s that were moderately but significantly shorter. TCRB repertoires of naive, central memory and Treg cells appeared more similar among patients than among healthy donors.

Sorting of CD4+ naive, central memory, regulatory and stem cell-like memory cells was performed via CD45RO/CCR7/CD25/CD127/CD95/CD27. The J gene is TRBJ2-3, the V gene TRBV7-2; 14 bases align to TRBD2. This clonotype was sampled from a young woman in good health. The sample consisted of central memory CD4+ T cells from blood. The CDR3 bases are TGTGCCAGCAGCCCGGGACTAGCGGGAGTGGGCACAGATACGCAGTATTTT. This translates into CASSPGLAGVGTDTQYF. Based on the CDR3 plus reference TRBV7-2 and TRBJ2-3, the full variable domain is GAGVSQSPSNKVTEKGKDVELRCDPISGHTALYWYRQSLGQGLEFLIYFQGNSAPDKSGLPSDRFSAERTGGSVSTLTIQRTQQEDSAVYLCASSPGLAGVGTDTQYFGPGTRLTVL.